A single sample gave rise to the 10 T cell receptor beta chains below, sequenced in a study of identical twins. In TCRdb, the 5' RACE reads were re-called with MiXCR into one record per CDR3 protein. The table lists 1.5 million to 2 million distinct CDR3 sequences, less than 35% of them singletons. The sequenced sample consisted of cord blood. These receptors were collected from a newborn girl in good health.

This chain links TRBV19 with TRBJ2-4; D remains ambiguous. Trimming took 8 bases from V and 5 from J, leaving 13 bases between them. The CDR3 is 13 residues long. Germline assignment: CDR1 LNHDA and CDR2 SQIVND (reference sequence). The CDR3 DNA is TGTGCCAGTGCGCCGTCAGGTCAAAACATTCAGTACTTC. Protein sequence: CASAPSGQNIQYF.

V usage is TRBV10-3 and J usage is TRBJ2-7; 9 nucleotides line up with TRBD1. The closer fit of TRBJ2-1 to the DNA end suggests the J call may be wrong. CDR1 is ENHRY, CDR2 SYGVKD, per germline. This CDR3 is built from 14 residues. CDR3 sequence reads: CAMATGGRSYEQFF. The CDR3 nucleotides read TGTGCCATGGCAACAGGGGGCCGCTCCTACGAGCAGTTCTTC.

V gene TRBV7-9 combines with J gene TRBJ1-1; D is uncertain. Germline assignment: CDR1 SEHNR and CDR2 FQNEAQ (reference sequence). Trimming cost V 3 bases and J 4 bases, with 12 bases left between them. The CDR3 sequence is 14 residues long. The CDR3 coding sequence is TGTGCCAGCAGCTTTTCGGGAAGAAGCACTGAAGCTTTCTTT. Its translation is CASSFSGRSTEAFF.

V is TRBV28 and J is TRBJ2-3, with 13 bases that match TRBD2. This CDR3 is built from 17 residues. Germline V gene lookup returns CDR1 MDHEN and CDR2 SYDVKM. Losses at the gene ends were 4 bases for V and 2 bases for J; bases not matched to a gene: 6. CDR3 bases: TGTGCCAGCAGTTCTACTAGCGGGAGGGCATTCACAGATACGCAGTATTTT. Protein product: CASSSTSGRAFTDTQYF.

The V and J genes are TRBV29-1 and TRBJ1-2; no clear D gene. The germline V gene encodes CDR1 SQVTM and CDR2 ANQGSEA. V was clipped by 0 bases and J by 7 bases, with 12 bases between them. The CDR3 is made up of 13 amino acids. CDR3 sequence: CSVEDPVEPGYTF. The CDR3 coding sequence is TGCAGCGTTGAAGATCCCGTGGAGCCTGGCTACACCTTC.

The table lists this clonotype with a few counts. V and J are TRBV29-1 and TRBJ1-1; tentative D call: TRBD1 (5 bases). Trimming took 3 bases from V and 4 from J, leaving 21 bases between them. Germline CDR1 reads SQVTM; CDR2 reads ANQGSEA. The CDR3 extends over 16 amino acids. The DNA for the CDR3 is TGCAGCGTTGACTCCGGACCGACAGAACAGAGCACTGAAGCTTTCTTT. Encoded protein: CSVDSGPTEQSTEAFF. The full variable domain, in which reference TRBV29-1 and TRBJ1-1 provide the parts outside the CDR3, is SAVISQKPSRDICQRGTSLTIQCQVDSQVTMMFWYRQQPGQSLTLIATANQGSEATYESGFVIDKFPISRPNLTFSTLTVSNMSPEDSSIYLCSVDSGPTEQSTEAFFGQGTRLTVV.

J is TRBJ1-2 and V is TRBV3-1; a weak D match, TRBD1 (5 bases). Germline V lookup: CDR1 LGHDT, CDR2 YNNKEL (reference sequence). The V end was cut by 0 bases, the J end by 4 bases, with 12 bases between. The CDR3 length is 15 residues. As DNA, the CDR3 is TGTGCCAGCAGCCAAGATTCGGCGGGGCCCTATGGCTACACCTTC. It is translated as CASSQDSAGPYGYTF.

The J gene is TRBJ1-2, the V gene TRBV20-1; TRBD1 might be the D (6 bases). This CDR3 has 18 residues. The germline gives CDR1 DFQATT, CDR2 SNEGSKA (reference sequence). Trimming removed 1 base at V and 2 bases at J, with 23 bases between. Written as DNA, the CDR3 is TGCAGTGCTAGAGCCAGGGTGGACAGCCATTCGATAAACTATGGCTACACCTTC. It codes for CSARARVDSHSINYGYTF.

V is TRBV2 and J is TRBJ2-1; no clear D gene. Between the trimmed V and J ends, which lost 2 bases and 6 bases, there was a span of 8 bases. This CDR3 is built from 13 residues. CDR1 and CDR2 (germline): SNHLY, FYNNEI. The CDR3, as DNA: TGTGCCAGCAGTGAATCTAGATCCAATGAGCAGTTCTTC. Translating gives CASSESRSNEQFF.

This clonotype has a count of ten or more. The J gene is TRBJ1-2, the V gene TRBV29-1, with TRBD1 identical over 7 bases. J gave up 0 bases and V 5 bases, and 0 bases lay outside the gene matches. The CDR3 loop spans 12 amino acids. CDR1 SQVTM and CDR2 ANQGSEA come from the germline V gene. CDR3 in amino acids: CSVQGANYGYTF. In nucleotides, the CDR3 is TGCAGCGTTCAGGGGGCTAACTATGGCTACACCTTC.